The 24 T cell receptor beta chains in this list originate from one sample, sequenced in a study of blood T cell repertoires in COVID-19. Sequencing was performed with immunoSEQ multiplex PCR; in TCRdb, only in-frame clones are kept and a portion is missing. The table has about 220,000 clones, around 89% seen once. Sequencing was carried out using PBMCs or T cells enriched from blood (not recorded which). Every receptor here comes from a man aged 30 to 45 who had been exposed to COVID-19.

The genes are TRBV30 and TRBJ2-5, with D unclear. This CDR3 spans 11 amino acids. The ends were cut back, 1 base at V and 5 bases at J, with 5 bases in the middle. Germline V lookup: CDR1 GTSNPN, CDR2 SVGIG (reference sequence). CDR3 loop: CAWSAAETQYF. CDR3 nucleotide sequence: TGTGCCTGGAGTGCCGCGGAGACCCAGTACTTC.

The chain uses TRBV3-1 (or the pseudogene TRBV3-2) and TRBJ2-7; 11 bases match TRBD1. The ends lost 0 bases at V and 3 bases at J; junction bases unmatched: 1. The length of the CDR3 is 15 residues. CDR1 and CDR2 from the germline V gene are LGHDT and YNNKEL (reference sequence). The CDR3 coding sequence is TGTGCCAGCAGCCAAGAGGGACAGGGGGTCTACGAGCAGTACTTC. Residues: CASSQEGQGVYEQYF.

This CDR3 is CASSLSGGPNEQFF. CDR3 sequence (DNA): TGTGCCAGCAGCTTATCGGGGGGTCCGAATGAGCAGTTCTTC. The rearrangement joins TRBV7-3 to TRBJ2-1, with TRBD2 identical over 7 bases. The CDR3 sequence is 14 residues long. With V trimmed by 2 bases and J by 7 bases, 5 bases remained unmatched. CDR1 and CDR2 from the germline V gene are SGHTA and FQGTGA.

The genes are TRBV24-1 and TRBJ1-2; TRBD1 agrees at 11 bases. From germline, CDR1 is KGHDR and CDR2 SFDVKD. V dropped 12 bases and J dropped 8; count of bases not matched to a gene: 16. The CDR3 length is 15 residues. CDR3 region: CADRTGPGQGEGYTF. CDR3 DNA sequence: TGTGCCGACCGGACCGGCCCGGGACAGGGGGAAGGCTACACCTTC.

This clone was recorded only once. This chain uses TRBV18 with TRBJ1-1, with D tentatively TRBD1 (5 bases). The CDR3 sequence is 16 residues long. V was cut by 2 bases and J by 1 base, with 14 bases left in between. Germline V gene lookup returns CDR1 KGHSH and CDR2 LQKENI. The CDR3 is CASSPGVGLTNTEAFF. As DNA, the CDR3 is TGTGCCAGCTCACCAGGAGTGGGACTAACGAACACTGAAGCTTTCTTT.

CDR3: CASSSLSGTGVEQYF. The CDR3 DNA sequence: TGTGCCAGCTCATCTCTTAGCGGGACAGGGGTCGAGCAGTACTTC. The V call is TRBV18, the J call TRBJ2-7; 10 bases match TRBD1. In germline, CDR1 is KGHSH, CDR2 LQKENI. V shed 5 bases, J shed 6 bases, and the junction held 10 bases outside the gene matches. The length of the CDR3 is 15 residues.

V is TRBV5-8 and J is TRBJ1-6, with D hard to call. Deletions cut 1 base from V and 4 bases from J, with 12 bases between. The CDR3 consists of 16 residues. Germline CDR1 SGHTS, CDR2 YDEGEE. The CDR3 nucleotides are TGTGCCAGCAGCTTGTACGGGAAAGGGTATAATTCACCCCTCCACTTT. Translation: CASSLYGKGYNSPLHF.

This sequence joins TRBV3-1 (or the pseudogene TRBV3-2) and TRBJ1-2; possibly TRBD1 for D (5 bases). Germline V gene sequence: CDR1 LGHDT, CDR2 YNNKEL (reference sequence). The CDR3 length is 13 residues. Trimming pared 4 bases from V and 6 bases from J, leaving 12 bases between. CDR3 loop: CASSPLGRNGYTF. The CDR3 DNA reads as TGTGCCAGCAGCCCCTTGGGGCGGAATGGCTACACCTTC.

This chain links TRBV19 with TRBJ2-3; 8 nucleotides match TRBD2. Losses at the gene ends were 4 bases for V and 4 bases for J; bases not matched to a gene: 4. In germline, CDR1 is LNHDA, CDR2 SQIVND (reference sequence). The CDR3 runs 14 residues. The CDR3 DNA follows: TGTGCCAGTAGTAGCAGCGGGGGCCCAGATACGCAGTATTTT. The encoded protein is CASSSSGGPDTQYF. Based on the CDR3 plus reference TRBV19 and TRBJ2-3, the full variable domain is DGGITQSPKYLFRKEGQNVTLSCEQNLNHDAMYWYRQDPGQGLRLIYYSQIVNDFQKGDIAEGYSVSREKKESFPLTVTSAQKNPTAFYLCASSSSGGPDTQYFGPGTRLTVL.

The chain is built from TRBV5-5 and TRBJ1-4; 9 bases match TRBD1. The V gene's germline CDR1 is SGHKS and CDR2 YYEKEE (reference sequence). The CDR3 consists of 14 residues. Trimming cost V 4 bases and J 6 bases; bases outside gene matches: 4. The CDR3 spells CASSPGQGHEKLFF. In DNA, the CDR3 is TGTGCCAGCAGCCCGGGACAGGGACATGAAAAACTGTTTTTT.

As for this clone: Different DNA sequences within this sample yield the same CDR3. The chain employs TRBV19 and TRBJ1-5; unclear D gene. This CDR3 is built from 14 residues. CDR1 is LNHDA, CDR2 SQIVND, per germline (reference sequence). V was clipped by 5 bases and J by 4 bases, with 12 bases between them. As DNA, the CDR3 is TGTGCCAGTAGTCGTCGGACGGGAAATCAGCCCCAGCATTTT. Residues: CASSRRTGNQPQHF.

The J gene is TRBJ1-6, the V gene TRBV18; unclear D gene. CDR1 is KGHSH and CDR2 is LQKENI in the germline V gene. V was cut by 6 bases and J by 3 bases, with 9 bases left in between. The CDR3 has 14 amino acids. CDR3 residues: CASSAGNYNSPLHF. The CDR3 DNA follows: TGTGCCAGCTCGGCAGGCAACTATAATTCACCCCTCCACTTT.

V usage is TRBV30 and J usage is TRBJ1-2, with D uncertain. Germline V CDR1 and CDR2: GTSNPN, SVGIG (reference sequence). V lost 1 base to trimming and J lost 0 bases, with 9 bases between them. The CDR3 sequence is 14 residues long. CDR3 nucleotide sequence: TGTGCCTGGAGTGGGAGGAGATCTAACTATGGCTACACCTTC. Translated, it gives CAWSGRRSNYGYTF.

The chain uses TRBV5-1 and TRBJ2-1; 9 bases line up with TRBD1. The length of the CDR3 is 16 residues. The V gene end was trimmed by 3 bases and the J gene end by 4 bases; junction bases not matched to a gene: 8. Germline-derived CDR1 and CDR2 are SGHRS and YFSETQ. The CDR3 spells CASSSSTGTGYNEQFF. The DNA of the CDR3 is TGCGCCAGCAGCTCCTCTACCGGGACAGGGTACAATGAGCAGTTCTTC.

The chain recombines TRBV9 with TRBJ1-6; D uncertain. V gave up 4 bases and J gave up 8 bases, with 16 bases separating them. The germline CDR1 and CDR2 sequences are SGDLS and YYNGEE. The CDR3 covers 15 residues. CDR3 DNA: TGTGCCAGCAGCCCAGCCCCGGCACGGGATTCACCCCTCCACTTT. It translates to CASSPAPARDSPLHF.

This clone was observed a single time. The chain employs TRBV2 and TRBJ1-4; TRBD1 aligns across 7 bases. The CDR3 is 16 residues long. In germline, CDR1 is SNHLY, CDR2 FYNNEI. V lost 3 bases to trimming and J lost 6 bases; unmatched junction nucleotides: 10. CDR3 DNA: TGTGCCAGCAGTGAGAAGGGGGCGGCGATTTATGAAAAACTGTTTTTT. Protein product: CASSEKGAAIYEKLFF.

The genes are TRBV4-1 and TRBJ2-1; 9 bases agree with TRBD1. The trim removed 0 bases at V and 12 bases at J, leaving 3 bases unmatched. CDR1 is MGHRA and CDR2 is YSYEKL in the germline V gene. This CDR3 has 13 amino acids. CDR3 in DNA: TGCGCCAGCAGCCAAGAGGAGGGACAGGGGCAGTTCTTC. Translating it yields CASSQEEGQGQFF.

This CDR3 reads CAWSPGAPGANVLTF. The CDR3, as DNA: TGTGCCTGGAGTCCTGGAGCTCCTGGGGCCAACGTCCTGACTTTC. The gene calls are TRBV30 and TRBJ2-6; D is unclear. The CDR3 has 15 residues. Trimming took off 2 bases at V and 2 bases at J, with 10 bases between the two ends. Germline V gene sequence: CDR1 GTSNPN, CDR2 SVGIG (reference sequence).

V is TRBV6-5 and J is TRBJ1-1, with D unclear. V lost 6 bases and J 7 bases, leaving 18 bases between the germline ends. The CDR3 has 14 amino acids. CDR1 and CDR2 (germline): MNHEY, SVGAGI. CDR3 loop: CASRKEMQVVEAFF. In DNA form, the CDR3 reads TGTGCCAGCAGGAAAGAGATGCAGGTCGTTGAAGCTTTCTTT.

This clone was seen a handful of times. The chain combines TRBV5-1 with TRBJ1-1; D uncertain. CDR1 SGHRS and CDR2 YFSETQ come from the germline V gene. The V end lost 1 base, the J end lost 1 base, and 5 bases lay between the germline ends. This CDR3 is 13 amino acids long. This CDR3 is CASSLIQNTEAFF. In nucleotides, the CDR3 is TGCGCCAGCAGCTTGATCCAGAACACTGAAGCTTTCTTT.

The chain uses TRBV5-6 and TRBJ1-2; possibly TRBD1 for D (6 bases). This CDR3 is built from 19 residues. The germline V and J ends were trimmed by 5 bases and 5 bases, with 31 bases remaining between them. Germline CDR1 is SGHDT and CDR2 is YYEEEE. The CDR3 loop reads CASSSGPDRTLSRTYGYTF. The CDR3 region has the DNA TGTGCCAGCAGTTCGGGGCCAGACAGGACCCTCTCGAGGACATATGGCTACACCTTC. Variable domain in full (rest from reference TRBV5-6 and TRBJ1-2): DAGVTQSPTHLIKTRGQQVTLRCSPKSGHDTVSWYQQALGQGPQFIFQYYEEEERQRGNFPDRFSGHQFPNYSSELNVNALLLGDSALYLCASSSGPDRTLSRTYGYTFGSGTRLTVV.

The chain couples TRBV10-1 to TRBJ2-5, with D unresolved. From germline, CDR1 is WNHNN and CDR2 SYGVQD (reference sequence). The CDR3 length is 13 residues. V gave up 3 bases and J gave up 4 bases, with 9 bases separating them. The CDR3 loop is CASSDPLAETQYF. For the CDR3, the DNA is TGCGCCAGCAGTGACCCTTTAGCAGAGACCCAGTACTTC.

The genes are TRBV5-4 and TRBJ2-5, with a weak D call TRBD1 (5 bases). This CDR3 has 13 residues. The germline CDR1 and CDR2 sequences are SGHNT and YYREEE (reference sequence). V was clipped by 5 bases and J by 7 bases, with 15 bases between them. CDR3 residues: CASRSDSVGTQYF. The CDR3, as DNA: TGTGCCAGCAGGAGTGACAGCGTTGGGACCCAGTACTTC.

This rearrangement joins TRBV7-9 to TRBJ2-7; the D is unclear. Germline CDR1 is SEHNR and CDR2 is FQNEAQ (reference sequence). Trimming cost V 5 bases and J 2 bases, with 16 bases left between them. The CDR3 has 15 residues. The DNA of the CDR3 is TGTGCCAGCAGCAACCACTTCACGGCGGCCTACGAGCAGTACTTC. Protein: CASSNHFTAAYEQYF.